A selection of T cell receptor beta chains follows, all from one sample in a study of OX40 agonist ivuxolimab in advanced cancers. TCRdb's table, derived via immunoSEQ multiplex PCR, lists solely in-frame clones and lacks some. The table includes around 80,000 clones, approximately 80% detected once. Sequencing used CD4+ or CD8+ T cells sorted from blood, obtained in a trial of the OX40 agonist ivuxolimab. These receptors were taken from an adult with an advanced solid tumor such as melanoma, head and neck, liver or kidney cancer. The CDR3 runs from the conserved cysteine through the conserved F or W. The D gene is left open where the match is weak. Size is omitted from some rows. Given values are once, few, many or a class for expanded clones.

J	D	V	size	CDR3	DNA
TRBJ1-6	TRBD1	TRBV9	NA	CASSVGETGVSPLHF	TGTGCCAGCAGCGTAGGAGAGACAGGGGTTTCACCCCTCCACTTT
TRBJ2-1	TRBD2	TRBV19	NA	CASSSDGLAGVGEQFF	TGTGCCAGTAGTTCCGACGGACTAGCGGGAGTGGGTGAGCAGTTCTTC
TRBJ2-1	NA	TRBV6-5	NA	CASRPPGRFYNEQFF	TGTGCCAGCAGACCGCCGGGACGGTTCTACAATGAGCAGTTCTTC
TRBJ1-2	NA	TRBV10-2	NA	CASSGGQGYTF	TGCGCCAGCAGTGGTGGGCAGGGCTACACCTTC
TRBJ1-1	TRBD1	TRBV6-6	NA	CASSPPTGVSTEAFF	TGTGCCAGCAGTCCCCCTACAGGGGTGAGCACTGAAGCTTTCTTT
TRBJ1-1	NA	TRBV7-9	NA	CASSLATGSEAFF	TGTGCCAGCAGCTTAGCGACAGGCTCTGAAGCTTTCTTT
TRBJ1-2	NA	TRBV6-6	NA	CASSYLGTNYGYTF	TGTGCCAGCAGTTACTTGGGGACCAACTATGGCTACACCTTC
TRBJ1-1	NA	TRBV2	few	CASSWSADEAFF	TGTGCCAGCAGTTGGAGTGCCGATGAAGCTTTCTTT
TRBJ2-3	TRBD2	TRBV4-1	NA	CASSRGRATDTQYF	TGCGCCAGCAGCCGCGGGAGGGCAACAGATACGCAGTATTTT
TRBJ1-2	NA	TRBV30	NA	CAWSVTFSTYTF	TGTGCCTGGAGTGTAACGTTTTCCACCTACACCTTC
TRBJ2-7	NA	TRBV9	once	CASSVEDGHQSYEQYF	TGTGCCAGCAGCGTAGAGGACGGACACCAATCCTACGAGCAGTACTTC
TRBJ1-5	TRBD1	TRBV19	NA	CASSIGAGQGFYGNQPQHF	TGTGCCAGTAGTATAGGTGCCGGACAGGGGTTTTATGGCAATCAGCCCCAGCATTTT
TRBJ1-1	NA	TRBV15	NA	CATSRGQGNEAFF	TGTGCCACCAGCAGAGGTCAGGGGAATGAAGCTTTCTTT
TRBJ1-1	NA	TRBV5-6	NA	CASSSRPTEAFF	TGTGCCAGCAGCTCCCGGCCCACTGAAGCTTTCTTT
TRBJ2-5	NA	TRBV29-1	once	CSVETSRQETQYF	TGCAGCGTTGAAACTAGTCGGCAAGAGACCCAGTACTTC
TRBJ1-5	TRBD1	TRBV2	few	CASSGLTGSSNQPQHF	TGTGCCAGCAGTGGCTTGACAGGGAGTAGCAATCAGCCCCAGCATTTT
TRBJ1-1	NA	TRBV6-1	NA	CASRKAELNTEAFF	TGTGCCAGCAGGAAGGCAGAACTGAACACTGAAGCTTTCTTT
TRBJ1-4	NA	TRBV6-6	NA	CASSSSFEEKLFF	TGTGCCAGCAGTTCCAGTTTCGAGGAAAAACTGTTTTTT
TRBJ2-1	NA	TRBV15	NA	CATSRDLKSNEQFF	TGTGCCACCAGCAGAGATTTGAAAAGTAATGAGCAGTTCTTC
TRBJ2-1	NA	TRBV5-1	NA	CASSLAGGTSYNEQFF	TGCGCCAGCAGCTTGGCGGGTGGGACCTCCTACAATGAGCAGTTCTTC
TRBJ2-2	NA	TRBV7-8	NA	CASSPVAGELFF	TGTGCCAGCAGCCCTGTGGCCGGGGAGCTGTTTTTT
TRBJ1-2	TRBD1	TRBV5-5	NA	CASSLTGTGAREGYTF	TGTGCCAGCAGCTTAACCGGGACAGGGGCCAGGGAGGGCTACACCTTC
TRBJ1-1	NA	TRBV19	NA	CASTTRQISGATEAFF	TGTGCCAGTACTACCCGCCAGATATCGGGGGCTACTGAAGCTTTCTTT
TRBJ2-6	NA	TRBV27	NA	CASSSPIGDRSGANVLTF	TGTGCCAGCAGTTCCCCCATCGGGGATCGATCTGGGGCCAACGTCCTGACTTTC
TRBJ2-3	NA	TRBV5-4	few	CASSLGSSGTDTQYF	TGTGCCAGCAGCTTGGGGTCTAGCGGCACAGATACGCAGTATTTT
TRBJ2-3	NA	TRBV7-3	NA	CASSLRGGFSTDTQYF	TGTGCCAGCAGCTTAAGGGGCGGTTTTAGCACAGATACGCAGTATTTT
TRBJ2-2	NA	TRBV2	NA	CASSVNGATGELFF	TGTGCCAGCAGTGTCAACGGGGCAACCGGGGAGCTGTTTTTT
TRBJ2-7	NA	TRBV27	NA	CASSPPKFSSVEQYF	TGTGCCAGCAGCCCCCCAAAGTTCAGCAGTGTCGAGCAGTACTTC
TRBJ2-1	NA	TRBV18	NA	CASSPQAGTTSSYNEQFF	TGTGCCAGCTCACCGCAGGCGGGCACCACGAGCTCCTACAATGAGCAGTTCTTC
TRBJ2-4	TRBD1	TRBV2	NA	CASSERTGRAKNIQYF	TGTGCCAGCAGTGAAAGGACAGGGAGGGCCAAAAACATTCAGTACTTC
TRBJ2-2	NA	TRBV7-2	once	CASSRQRLTGELFF	TGTGCCAGCAGTCGACAGAGGTTGACCGGGGAGCTGTTTTTT
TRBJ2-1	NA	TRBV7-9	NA	CASSLIQGNDNEQFF	TGTGCCAGCAGCTTAATACAGGGAAATGACAATGAGCAGTTCTTC
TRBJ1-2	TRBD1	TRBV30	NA	CAWSRTGTGNGYTF	TGTGCCTGGAGTCGCACCGGGACAGGGAATGGCTACACCTTC
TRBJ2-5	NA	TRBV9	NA	CASSGRNQETQYF	TGTGCCAGCAGCGGGAGGAACCAAGAGACCCAGTACTTC
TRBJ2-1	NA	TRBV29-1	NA	CSVERTRKHNEQFF	TGCAGCGTTGAGAGGACGCGAAAACACAATGAGCAGTTCTTC
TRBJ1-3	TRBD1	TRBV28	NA	CASIQGAGGNTIYF	TGTGCCAGCATCCAGGGGGCGGGAGGAAACACCATATATTTT
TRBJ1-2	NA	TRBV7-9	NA	CASSLTGAHYGYTF	TGTGCCAGCAGCTTGACAGGCGCCCACTATGGCTACACCTTC
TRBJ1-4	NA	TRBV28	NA	CASSQSRDPSTNEKLFF	TGTGCCAGCAGTCAGTCCCGGGACCCTTCAACTAATGAAAAACTGTTTTTT
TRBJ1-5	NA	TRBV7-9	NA	CASSFSTDQPQHF	TGTGCCAGCAGCTTCAGTACAGATCAGCCCCAGCATTTT
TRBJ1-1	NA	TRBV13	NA	CASGPLNTEAFF	TGTGCCAGCGGACCGTTGAACACTGAAGCTTTCTTT
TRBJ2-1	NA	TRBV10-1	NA	CASSEDISYNEQFF	TGCGCCAGCAGTGAGGACATCTCCTACAATGAGCAGTTCTTC
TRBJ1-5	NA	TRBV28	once	CASRIEHQPQHF	TGTGCCAGCAGAATTGAACATCAGCCCCAGCATTTT
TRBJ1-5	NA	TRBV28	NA	CASGDHQPQHF	TGTGCCAGCGGGGACCATCAGCCCCAGCATTTT
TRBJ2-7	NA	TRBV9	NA	CASSPRLGRDEQYF	TGTGCCAGCAGCCCCCGGCTTGGGCGGGACGAGCAGTACTTC
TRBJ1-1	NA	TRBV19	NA	CASSISGLWNTEAFF	TGTGCCAGTAGTATCTCGGGCCTCTGGAACACTGAAGCTTTCTTT
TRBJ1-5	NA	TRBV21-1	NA	CASRRRRPQHF	TGTGCCAGCCGCAGGCGGAGGCCCCAGCATTTT
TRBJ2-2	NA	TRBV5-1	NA	CASSLWSGANTGELFF	TGCGCCAGCAGCTTGTGGTCGGGGGCGAACACCGGGGAGCTGTTTTTT
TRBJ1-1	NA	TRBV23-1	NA	CASSQSILNTEAFF	TGCGCCAGCAGTCAATCTATATTGAACACTGAAGCTTTCTTT
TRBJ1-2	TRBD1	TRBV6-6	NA	CASRPGQGSGYTF	TGTGCCAGCAGACCCGGACAGGGGAGTGGCTACACCTTC
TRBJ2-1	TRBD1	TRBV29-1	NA	CSGGRDSYNEQFF	TGCAGCGGGGGCCGGGACAGCTACAATGAGCAGTTCTTC
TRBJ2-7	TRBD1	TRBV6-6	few	CATSWDSLYEQYF	TGTGCCACCAGCTGGGACAGTCTCTACGAGCAGTACTTC
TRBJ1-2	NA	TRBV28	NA	CASSLWGDGYTF	TGTGCCAGCAGTTTATGGGGGGATGGCTACACCTTC
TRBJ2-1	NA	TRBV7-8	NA	CASSLLGRASYNEQFF	TGTGCCAGCAGCTTACTCGGTCGGGCGTCCTACAATGAGCAGTTCTTC
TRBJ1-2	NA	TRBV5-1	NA	CASSLVQGNYGYTF	TGCGCCAGCAGCTTGGTACAGGGTAACTATGGCTACACCTTC
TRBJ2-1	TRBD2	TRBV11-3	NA	CASSSRPHSSGGWNEQFF	TGTGCCAGCAGCTCCCGGCCCCATTCTAGCGGGGGTTGGAATGAGCAGTTCTTC
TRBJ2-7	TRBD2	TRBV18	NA	CASSPLSSGANEQYF	TGTGCCAGCTCACCACTGTCTAGCGGAGCCAACGAGCAGTACTTC
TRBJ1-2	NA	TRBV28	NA	CASRTTGSNYGYTF	TGTGCCAGCAGGACTACGGGTTCTAACTATGGCTACACCTTC